Listed here are 27 T cell receptor beta chains from one sample, sequenced in a study of T cell repertoires in cytomegalovirus infection (dated by TCRdb to the late 2010s). TCRdb records Illumina HiSeq 1500 as the sequencer. The public reads were run again by TCRdb, first through fastp at Q25 and then through MiXCR, and only productive beta chains were kept. Each CDR3 protein gets just one entry, which takes the most common genes and DNA from the rows behind it. This sample has 350,000 to 550,000 distinct CDR3 sequences in its table, and approximately 31% of those were observed once. The ten biggest clones cover around 15% of the sample. Material: PBMCs. The receptor source for this set is a human donor in good health (CMV status not recorded). Some clones in this sample may be carry-over from other donors' samples.

The sample holds many counts of this clonotype. This rearrangement joins TRBV7-2 to TRBJ1-2; 10 positions agree with TRBD1. Germline V gene sequence: CDR1 SGHTA, CDR2 FQGNSA. This CDR3 is 15 amino acids long. Trimming removed 5 bases from V and 4 bases from J; junction bases left unmatched: 7. CDR3: CASSPRQGALYGYTF. The CDR3 DNA reads as TGTGCCAGCAGCCCGAGACAGGGGGCCCTCTATGGCTACACCTTC.

J is TRBJ2-5 and V is TRBV29-1, with D perhaps given as TRBD1 or TRBD2 (5 bases each). CDR3 length equals 17 residues. Germline values: CDR1 SQVTM, CDR2 ANQGSEA. Trimming removed 3 bases from V and 7 bases from J, with 27 bases in between. The DNA for the CDR3 is TGCAGCGTTGACGGGCTATTGGGACCAACCCCTGGAGCGACCCAGTACTTC. Translated: CSVDGLLGPTPGATQYF.

This sequence joins TRBV6-1 and TRBJ1-5; D is uncertain. Germline values: CDR1 MNHNS, CDR2 SASEGT. The V gene lost 6 bases and the J gene lost 4 bases, with 16 bases spanning the gap. This CDR3 spans 15 amino acids. The CDR3, as DNA: TGTGCCAGCAGCGCAACTAAAGGAGGGAATCAGCCCCAGCATTTT. Amino acid sequence: CASSATKGGNQPQHF.

This clonotype came up a few times. The chain combines TRBV10-3 with TRBJ2-2; weak D call: TRBD1 (5 bases). V was clipped by 8 bases and J by 8 bases, with 12 bases between them. Germline values: CDR1 ENHRY, CDR2 SYGVKD. The CDR3 spans 12 residues. CDR3 nucleotides: TGTGCCATCTCGACAGTTCCAGGGGAGCTGTTTTTT. Protein product: CAISTVPGELFF.

The rearrangement joins TRBV7-2 to TRBJ2-3, with unresolved D. Trimming shortened V by 5 bases and J by 8 bases, and 14 bases separated the two germline ends. This CDR3 is built from 13 residues. Germline V lookup: CDR1 SGHTA, CDR2 FQGNSA. The CDR3: CASSLIIHGTQYF. The DNA for the CDR3 is TGTGCCAGCAGCCTGATCATCCATGGTACGCAGTATTTT.

At least ten counts were recorded for this clonotype. The chain employs TRBV7-8 and TRBJ2-5; 8 bases match TRBD2. V shed 3 bases, J shed 4 bases, and the junction held 13 bases outside the gene matches. This CDR3 has 17 amino acids. Per germline, CDR1 SGHVS and CDR2 FQNEAQ. Here the CDR3 reads CASSLKGWGGGRETQYF. The CDR3 DNA is TGTGCCAGCAGCTTGAAGGGGTGGGGCGGGGGGAGAGAGACCCAGTACTTC.

This clonotype was detected many times. The V call is TRBV6-1, the J call TRBJ2-7; D tentatively fits TRBD1 or TRBD2 (5 bases each). This CDR3 spans 14 amino acids. With 6 bases removed from V and 2 bases from J, the gap between germline ends came to 14 bases. Germline V lookup: CDR1 MNHNS, CDR2 SASEGT. CDR3 in amino acids: CASRTGTKTYEQYF. CDR3 in DNA: TGTGCCAGCAGAACCGGGACGAAGACCTACGAGCAGTACTTC.

CDR3 residues: CASSIYPGVYEQYF. In DNA, the CDR3 is TGTGCCAGTAGTATATATCCAGGCGTCTACGAGCAGTACTTC. The chain employs TRBV19 and TRBJ2-7; D gene ambiguous. The CDR3 has 14 residues. Germline V gives CDR1 LNHDA, CDR2 SQIVND (reference sequence). V lost 2 bases to trimming and J lost 3 bases, with 11 bases between them.

Note on this clonotype: Germline and junction disagree at one end, which may indicate a read error. This chain uses TRBV7-2 with TRBJ2-1; 10 positions match TRBD2. CDR1 and CDR2 (germline): SGHTA, FQGNSA. The CDR3 sequence is 16 residues long. CDR3 sequence (DNA): TGTGCCAGCAGCACGGGACGAGCGGGGGGGCGCAATGAGCCGTTCTTC. Its protein is CASSTGRAGGRNEPFF.

J is TRBJ2-3 and V is TRBV30; perhaps TRBD1 as D (6 bases). V dropped 2 bases and J dropped 2 bases, with 11 bases sitting between them. This CDR3 region has 14 residues. Per the germline V gene, CDR1 is GTSNPN and CDR2 is SVGIG (reference sequence). CDR3 nucleotide sequence: TGTGCCTGGAGTCCGGGACATATCACAGATACGCAGTATTTT. Translation gives CAWSPGHITDTQYF.

V gene TRBV5-4 combines with J gene TRBJ2-7; the match to TRBD2 covers 10 bases. V lost 0 bases and J lost 4; bases outside the gene matches: 7. Germline CDR1 and CDR2: SGHNT and YYREEE (reference sequence). The CDR3 has 16 residues. This CDR3 reads CASSLGGTSGEYEQYF. The CDR3 DNA follows: TGTGCCAGCAGCTTGGGGGGTACTAGCGGGGAGTACGAGCAGTACTTC. Using reference TRBV5-4 and TRBJ2-7 for the parts outside the CDR3, the full variable domain is ETGVTQSPTHLIKTRGQQVTLRCSSQSGHNTVSWYQQALGQGPQFIFQYYREEENGRGNFPPRFSGLQFPNYSSELNVNALELDDSALYLCASSLGGTSGEYEQYFGPGTRLTVT.

The chain combines TRBV6-5 with TRBJ1-2; no reliable D call. CDR1 is MNHEY and CDR2 is SVGAGI in the germline V gene. V lost 2 bases and J lost 7, with 11 bases in between. This CDR3 comprises 13 residues. In DNA, the CDR3 is TGTGCCAGCAGTTACGCCAATGACGCTGGCTACACCTTC. This translates into CASSYANDAGYTF.

The rearrangement links TRBV4-1 to TRBJ2-3; D uncertain. V dropped 0 bases and J dropped 4 bases, with 17 bases sitting between them. The CDR3 has 17 residues. Germline lookup yields CDR1 MGHRA and CDR2 YSYEKL. CDR3 region: CASSQELRTPGPDTQYF. CDR3 bases: TGCGCCAGCAGCCAAGAGTTGAGGACGCCGGGCCCAGATACGCAGTATTTT.

This clonotype was seen a few times. This rearrangement joins TRBV28 to TRBJ1-6; possible D gene TRBD1, 5 bases. This CDR3 spans 17 amino acids. Germline V lookup: CDR1 MDHEN, CDR2 SYDVKM. Trimming shortened V by 7 bases and J by 1 base, and 17 bases separated the two germline ends. The CDR3 nucleotides read TGTGCCAGCAAGCTTCTCCAGGGCAGGTCCTATAATTCACCCCTCCACTTT. Protein product: CASKLLQGRSYNSPLHF. Looking up the rest from reference TRBV28 and TRBJ1-6 gives the full variable domain: DVKVTQSSRYLVKRTGEKVFLECVQDMDHENMFWYRQDPGLGLRLIYFSYDVKMKEKGDIPEGYSVSREKKERFSLILESASTNQTSMYLCASKLLQGRSYNSPLHFGNGTRLTVT.

Concerning this clonotype: Sequence at one end of the junction differs from germline and may be a read error. The V and J genes are TRBV6-2 or TRBV6-3 and TRBJ2-2; D is possibly TRBD2 (5 bases). Germline CDR1 and CDR2: MNHEY and SVGEGT. The CDR3 runs to 14 residues. CDR3 region: CASRDVGYAGELVF. The DNA of the CDR3 is TGTGCCAGCAGAGACGTAGGGTACGCCGGGGAGCTTGTTTTT.

This clonotype was seen ten or more times. V and J are TRBV7-6 and TRBJ2-5, with D perhaps matching TRBD2 (6 bases). Germline loops: CDR1 SGHVS, CDR2 FNYEAQ. The V and J ends lost 1 base and 7 bases respectively, with 13 bases between them. There are 14 residues in the CDR3. As DNA, the CDR3 is TGTGCCAGCAGCTTAGTAACATTGGGGGGGACCCAGTACTTC. Residues: CASSLVTLGGTQYF.

The chain carries TRBV5-5 and TRBJ2-5; a weak D match, TRBD2 (5 bases). The germline V gene encodes CDR1 SGHKS and CDR2 YYEKEE (reference sequence). The CDR3 consists of 15 residues. Trimming removed 0 bases at V and 2 bases at J, with 11 bases between. DNA of the CDR3: TGTGCCAGCAGCTTGGTCGGGGTTGGACAAGAGACCCAGTACTTC. Translating gives CASSLVGVGQETQYF.

This clonotype was detected ten times or more. V usage is TRBV12-3 or TRBV12-4 and J usage is TRBJ2-5, with D perhaps matching TRBD1 (6 bases). The germline V and J ends were trimmed by 4 bases and 3 bases, with 9 bases remaining between them. This CDR3 is 13 amino acids long. DNA of the CDR3: TGTGCCAGCAGTTGGGCAGGGGAAGAGACCCAGTACTTC. It specifies CASSWAGEETQYF.

The chain recombines TRBV20-1 with TRBJ1-1; 7 bases fit TRBD1. The trim removed 3 bases at V and 2 bases at J, leaving 3 bases unmatched. This CDR3 has 13 residues. Per germline, CDR1 DFQATT and CDR2 SNEGSKA (reference sequence). CDR3 coding DNA: TGCAGTGCTAGGGGGACAGCCAACACTGAAGCTTTCTTT. Protein sequence: CSARGTANTEAFF.

The V gene is TRBV27, the J gene TRBJ1-5; 8 bases are a match to TRBD1. The ends lost 6 bases at V and 3 bases at J; junction bases unmatched: 4. This CDR3 spans 14 amino acids. From germline, CDR1 is MNHEY and CDR2 SMNVEV (reference sequence). CDR3 amino acids: CASSSGGLNQPQHF. The DNA for the CDR3 is TGTGCCAGCAGCTCAGGGGGCCTCAATCAGCCCCAGCATTTT.

The rearrangement links TRBV6-1 to TRBJ1-2; 10 nucleotides line up with TRBD1. Trimming removed 6 bases from V and 1 base from J; junction bases left unmatched: 11. The germline CDR1 and CDR2 sequences are MNHNS and SASEGT. The CDR3 totals 17 residues. CDR3 sequence (DNA): TGTGCCAGCAGAATGGACAGGGGGGCTAAACTTAACTATGGCTACACCTTC. Its translation is CASRMDRGAKLNYGYTF.

This clonotype was detected a few times. The chain joins TRBV6-2 or TRBV6-3 to TRBJ2-2, with TRBD1 as a possible D gene (6 bases). Trimming pared 2 bases from V and 6 bases from J, leaving 19 bases between. This CDR3 comprises 17 residues. The V gene's germline CDR1 is MNHEY and CDR2 SVGEGT. In nucleotides, the CDR3 is TGTGCCAGCAGTTACCGTTTGGGACACCCCGATGCCGGGGAGCTGTTTTTT. This sequence encodes CASSYRLGHPDAGELFF.

Comment on this clonotype: This may arise from a read error, as a much more abundant clone is one base away. The CDR3: CASSLGAGAKRFEEDFF. CDR3 coding DNA: TGTGCCAGCAGCTTAGGGGCAGGCGCGAAGCGCTTCGAAGAAGATTTCTTT. J is TRBJ1-1 and V is TRBV7-8; D not certain. The CDR3 is 17 amino acids. The germline gives CDR1 SGHVS, CDR2 FQNEAQ.

The gene calls are TRBV12-3 or TRBV12-4 and TRBJ2-5; the D is unclear. The CDR3 has 16 amino acids. Trimming removed 6 bases at V and 0 bases at J, with 17 bases between. The CDR3 loop reads CASSRSGQMYQETQYF. The CDR3 DNA reads TGTGCCAGCAGCCGCTCCGGTCAGATGTACCAAGAGACCCAGTACTTC.

This chain connects TRBV19 to TRBJ1-1; 8 nucleotides match TRBD1. This CDR3 contains 17 residues. Looked up from germline, CDR1 is LNHDA and CDR2 is SQIVND (reference sequence). J lost 1 base, V lost 5 bases, and 12 bases had no gene match. The CDR3 nucleotides are TGTGCCAGTAGTTCCCCTCGCGACAGGGGTAAGAACACTGAAGCTTTCTTT. Its protein product is CASSSPRDRGKNTEAFF.

The chain uses TRBV20-1 and TRBJ1-3, with D unresolved. V was cut by 6 bases and J by 0 bases, with 6 bases left in between. Germline CDR1 reads DFQATT; CDR2 reads SNEGSKA (reference sequence). The CDR3 sequence is 12 residues long. The CDR3 here is CSAWDSGNTIYF. The CDR3 coding sequence is TGCAGTGCCTGGGACTCTGGAAACACCATATATTTT.

The chain carries TRBV19 and TRBJ1-1; tentatively, D is TRBD1 (5 bases). This CDR3 is built from 14 residues. Germline CDR1 reads LNHDA; CDR2 reads SQIVND (reference sequence). Deletions cut 3 bases from V and 5 bases from J, with 13 bases between. CDR3 loop: CASSMGTGGTEAFF. The CDR3, as DNA: TGTGCCAGTAGTATGGGGACGGGGGGAACTGAAGCTTTCTTT.